The entry below describes one TCR beta chain. The antigen is unknown. The J segment lost 4 bases and the V segment lost 5 bases, leaving 5 bases of the junction unmatched. The CDR3 runs 15 residues. Germline CDR1 is SGHVS and CDR2 is FNYEAQ. Authors of the study amplified TCR beta CDR3 regions from RNA transcripts. HTBI primers were used for first-round RT-PCR of the TCR CDR3. TCRdb independently ran MiXCR on the multiplex PCR reads; one entry per CDR3 protein. This sample has roughly 530,000 distinct CDR3 sequences, with 15% to 20% found just once. The data originate from a study of T cells in Graves' hyperthyroidism and ophthalmopathy. Findings and caveats of the study: With a median lead of 6.5 months before onset, the model predicted ophthalmopathy.

The chain couples TRBV7-6 to TRBJ2-2; the match to TRBD2 covers 9 bases. The sample consisted of blood. This sequence originates from a young woman with Graves' ophthalmopathy. The CDR3 DNA follows: TGTGCCAGCAGCACGGGGACTAGCCTCACCGGGGAGCTGTTTTTT. It codes for CASSTGTSLTGELFF.